These T cell receptor beta chains were read from a single sample in a study of cytomegalovirus exposure and HLA in healthy donors. Assay: immunoSEQ multiplex PCR; the TCRdb copy retains only in-frame clones and omits some. This table has about 80,000 clones, around 62% appearing once. Sequences were obtained from PBMCs. Source of these receptors: a male donor in good health and CMV-seropositive. Each CDR3 is given with its conserved first and last residue. The D gene is left open where the match is weak. Size is omitted from some rows. Given values are once, few, many or a class for expanded clones.

D gene	clone size	V gene	J gene	CDR3 protein	CDR3 DNA
NA	few	TRBV27	TRBJ1-3	CASSPRGGLGNTIYF	TGTGCCAGCAGTCCCCGAGGAGGGCTCGGAAACACCATATATTTT
NA	NA	TRBV6-5	TRBJ1-2	CASSYLGYGYTF	TGTGCCAGCAGTTACCTCGGCTATGGCTACACCTTC
NA	NA	TRBV6-6	TRBJ1-1	CASRPAQPNTEAFF	TGTGCCAGCAGGCCCGCACAGCCGAACACTGAAGCTTTCTTT
TRBD1	NA	TRBV7-6	TRBJ1-3	CASSPGTGGELSGNTIYF	TGTGCCAGCAGCCCCGGGACAGGGGGCGAACTCTCTGGAAACACCATATATTTT
TRBD1	NA	TRBV7-3	TRBJ2-2	CASSLQQGIGELFF	TGTGCCAGCAGCCTCCAACAGGGGATCGGGGAGCTGTTTTTT
TRBD2	NA	TRBV5-1	TRBJ2-1	CASSSGLAGGEVDEQFF	TGCGCCAGCAGCTCAGGACTAGCGGGAGGAGAAGTGGATGAGCAGTTCTTC
TRBD2	NA	TRBV9	TRBJ2-1	CASSVEAGTTNEQFF	TGTGCCAGCAGCGTAGAGGCCGGGACTACAAATGAGCAGTTCTTC
NA	NA	TRBV7-9	TRBJ1-5	CSSSLSGGLNGNQPQHF	TGTTCCAGCAGCTTATCCGGGGGGCTAAACGGCAATCAGCCCCAGCATTTT
TRBD2	few	TRBV5-6	TRBJ2-7	CASSFPPTSGRKPEQYF	TGTGCCAGCAGCTTCCCTCCGACTAGCGGGAGAAAACCCGAGCAGTACTTC
NA	NA	TRBV30	TRBJ2-1	CAWSVGLADEQFF	TGTGCCTGGAGTGTAGGGCTAGCCGATGAGCAGTTCTTC
TRBD1	few	TRBV5-1	TRBJ2-2	CASSPGGTNTGELFF	TGCGCCAGCAGCCCAGGGGGAACGAACACCGGGGAGCTGTTTTTT
TRBD1	NA	TRBV15	TRBJ1-5	CATSPRQGRNQPQHF	TGTGCCACCAGCCCGCGACAGGGCCGCAATCAGCCCCAGCATTTT
TRBD2	NA	TRBV6-6	TRBJ2-5	CASTPTSGIQETQYF	TGTGCCAGCACCCCGACTAGCGGCATTCAAGAGACCCAGTACTTC
NA	NA	TRBV6-5	TRBJ1-1	CASSLSTLNTEAFF	TGTGCCAGCAGCCTATCGACTTTGAACACTGAAGCTTTCTTT
NA	few	TRBV9	TRBJ1-4	CASSPGLANEKLFF	TGTGCCAGCTCCCCGGGGTTGGCTAATGAAAAACTGTTTTTT
NA	NA	TRBV5-1	TRBJ2-2	CASSLVSTGELFF	TGCGCCAGCAGCTTGGTGAGCACCGGGGAGCTGTTTTTT
NA	few	TRBV19	TRBJ1-5	CASSSGRDQPQHF	TGTGCCAGTAGTTCGGGTCGGGATCAGCCCCAGCATTTT
TRBD2	NA	TRBV15	TRBJ2-1	CATTGTSGREGQFF	TGTGCCACCACCGGGACTAGCGGGAGAGAGGGGCAGTTCTTC